This T cell receptor beta chain stems from a study of cytomegalovirus exposure and HLA in healthy donors. The overall study: Among the roughly 370 genotyped donors, less than 85% were placed in the Caucasian-associated ancestry cluster.

From germline, CDR1 is MGHDK and CDR2 SYGVNS. Trimming left V 1 base short and J 2 bases short, with 9 bases between. This CDR3 has 16 amino acids. Turning to this clone: Its antigen is as yet unknown.

General study findings and limits: The study labeled fewer than 200 TCR beta chains cytomegalovirus-associated. The study carried out a later analysis of TCR beta sequences. It associated about 15,000 of them with specific HLA alleles at a false discovery rate of 0.05. A later analysis found that most CMV-associated TCR beta chains appeared HLA-restricted.

Primers included in the PCR were 60 Vbeta and 13 Jbeta primers. TCRdb's table, derived via immunoSEQ multiplex PCR, lists solely in-frame clones and lacks some. The repertoire holds about 160,000 clones, with approximately 80% as singletons. J is TRBJ2-6 and V is TRBV25-1; D is uncertain. The sequenced sample was PBMCs. The clonotype was recovered from a woman aged 40 to 49 in good health and CMV-seropositive. In DNA, the CDR3 is TGTGCCAGCAGTGAATCAAGACTCGCTGGGGCCAACGTCCTGACTTTC. It yields the protein CASSESRLAGANVLTF.